This T cell receptor beta chain emerged from a study of blood T cell repertoires in COVID-19. Authors' processing steps: The authors estimated nucleated cell counts from reference gene primer amplification. Sequenced by immunoSEQ multiplex PCR; TCRdb stores in-frame clones only, minus some. Clone size and the V and J calls come from that table; the DNA yielded D and trimming. The top ten hold about 1% of the sample, which has around 300,000 clones, almost 90% seen once. The J segment lost 4 bases and the V segment lost 1 base, leaving 4 bases of the junction unmatched. The CDR3 runs to 15 residues. Germline CDR1 and CDR2: LNHNV and YYDKDF (reference sequence).

The rearrangement links TRBV15 to TRBJ1-1; 9 bases match TRBD1. The receptor's source is a woman between 35 and 50 years old with COVID-19, enrolled during active disease. Specimen: peripheral blood. The CDR3 DNA sequence: TGTGCCACCAGCAGAGGGGGGACAGGGTTCACTGAAGCTTTCTTT. This encodes CATSRGGTGFTEAFF. Full variable domain (outside the CDR3, taken from reference TRBV15 and TRBJ1-1): DAMVIQNPRYQVTQFGKPVTLSCSQTLNHNVMYWYQQKSSQAPKLLFHYYDKDFNNEADTPDNFQSRRPNTSFCFLDIRSPGLGDTAMYLCATSRGGTGFTEAFFGQGTRLTVV.